One sample yielded the 11 T cell receptor beta chains listed below, sequenced in a study of T cell repertoires in cytomegalovirus infection. One entry per CDR3 protein, called by TCRdb with MiXCR from the reads. The data show about 310,000 distinct CDR3 sequences, with roughly 16% seen just once and around 12% held by the top ten. The specimen was PBMCs. The receptors derive from a human donor in good health (CMV status not recorded). Some clones in this sample may be carry-over from other donors' samples.

The chain recombines TRBV7-9 with TRBJ1-1; D is perhaps TRBD1 (6 bases). The CDR3 runs 15 residues. The germline V gene encodes CDR1 SEHNR and CDR2 FQNEAQ (reference sequence). The V and J ends lost 4 bases and 5 bases respectively, with 17 bases between them. CDR3 nucleotide sequence: TGTGCCAGCAGCTGGGATAGGGGGGCAGGGACTGAAGCTTTCTTT. Translated, it gives CASSWDRGAGTEAFF.

This clonotype was seen repeatedly, ten times or more. J is TRBJ2-2 and V is TRBV12-3 or TRBV12-4; D perhaps matches TRBD1 (6 bases). This CDR3 comprises 15 residues. The ends were cut back, 5 bases at V and 5 bases at J, with 15 bases in the middle. This CDR3 reads CASSPQGTFTGELFF. The CDR3 DNA sequence: TGTGCCAGCAGTCCTCAGGGGACCTTTACCGGGGAGCTGTTTTTT.

This clonotype was detected only a few times. The chain is built from TRBV15 and TRBJ1-1; no reliable D call. Germline CDR1 reads LNHNV; CDR2 reads YYDKDF (reference sequence). The V gene lost 5 bases and the J gene lost 1 base, with 8 bases spanning the gap. This CDR3 region has 13 residues. This CDR3 reads CATSEAGNTEAFF. In nucleotides, the CDR3 is TGTGCCACCAGCGAAGCAGGGAACACTGAAGCTTTCTTT.

The chain joins TRBV15 to TRBJ2-7; the D gene is possibly TRBD1 (5 bases). V was pared by 7 bases and J by 0 bases, with 13 bases between. This CDR3 has 14 amino acids. CDR1 and CDR2 from the germline V gene are LNHNV and YYDKDF (reference sequence). The CDR3 reads CATKTGLFSYEQYF. The CDR3 coding sequence is TGTGCCACCAAAACAGGTTTGTTCTCCTACGAGCAGTACTTC.

At least ten counts were recorded for this clonotype. The chain combines TRBV7-8 with TRBJ1-6, with TRBD1 matching over 7 bases. This CDR3 comprises 15 residues. V was clipped by 5 bases and J by 6 bases; unmatched bases: 7. Germline assignment: CDR1 SGHVS and CDR2 FQNEAQ. The CDR3, as DNA: TGTGCCAGCAGCCCCCACAGGGGAAGTAATTCACCCCTCCACTTT. It codes for CASSPHRGSNSPLHF.

This clonotype was observed a few times. This chain uses TRBV29-1 with TRBJ2-2; 11 bases are a match to TRBD2. The length of the CDR3 is 16 residues. After removal of 7 bases from V and 1 base from J, the junction contained 8 bases not matched to a gene. Germline CDR1 reads SQVTM; CDR2 reads ANQGSEA. CDR3 DNA sequence: TGCAGCGCCGTTAGCGGGGGGGCCGTGAACACCGGGGAGCTGTTTTTT. Amino acid sequence: CSAVSGGAVNTGELFF.

The table lists this clonotype with many counts. J is TRBJ1-1 and V is TRBV7-8, with D maybe TRBD1 (6 bases). The V gene's germline CDR1 is SGHVS and CDR2 FQNEAQ. Deletions cut 0 bases from V and 4 bases from J, with 18 bases between. This CDR3 comprises 17 residues. The CDR3 reads CASSLASGGLGGTEAFF. The CDR3 DNA follows: TGTGCCAGCAGCTTAGCTTCGGGGGGGCTCGGTGGCACTGAAGCTTTCTTT.

This clonotype was picked up many times. The chain uses TRBV7-2 and TRBJ2-3, with 9 bases that match TRBD2. Trimming cost V 5 bases and J 5 bases; bases outside gene matches: 5. The length of the CDR3 is 14 residues. The germline CDR1 and CDR2 sequences are SGHTA and FQGNSA. CDR3 in amino acids: CASSQRGARDTQYF. The CDR3 nucleotides read TGTGCCAGCAGCCAGCGGGGGGCGAGAGATACGCAGTATTTT. The whole variable domain, remainder taken from reference TRBV7-2 and TRBJ2-3, is GAGVSQSPSNKVTEKGKDVELRCDPISGHTALYWYRQSLGQGLEFLIYFQGNSAPDKSGLPSDRFSAERTGGSVSTLTIQRTQQEDSAVYLCASSQRGARDTQYFGPGTRLTVL.

The CDR3 reads CASSVDRNYGYTF. The CDR3 DNA sequence: TGTGCCAGCAGCGTCGATCGGAACTATGGCTACACCTTC. V usage is TRBV9 and J usage is TRBJ1-2; no firm D call. The germline CDR1 and CDR2 sequences are SGDLS and YYNGEE. The CDR3 spans 13 residues. Trimming shortened V by 2 bases and J by 2 bases, and 7 bases separated the two germline ends.

This clonotype showed up just a few times. An end of the junction differs from the germline gene, which may be a read error. This chain connects TRBV7-6 to TRBJ2-7; 7 bases align to TRBD2. Germline V gene sequence: CDR1 SGHVS, CDR2 FNYEAQ. The CDR3 consists of 15 residues. This chain's CDR3 is CASSPSPGREDEQYF. The CDR3 bases are TGTGCTAGCAGCCCTAGTCCGGGGAGGGAAGACGAGCAGTACTTC.

This clonotype was observed a few times. This chain connects TRBV20-1 to TRBJ1-1; 7 bases agree with TRBD1. Germline CDR1 is DFQATT and CDR2 is SNEGSKA (reference sequence). Losses at the gene ends were 3 bases for V and 4 bases for J; bases not matched to a gene: 5. This CDR3 is built from 13 residues. CDR3 DNA: TGCAGTGCTAGTACAGGGGTCCCCACTGAAGCTTTCTTT. Residues: CSASTGVPTEAFF.